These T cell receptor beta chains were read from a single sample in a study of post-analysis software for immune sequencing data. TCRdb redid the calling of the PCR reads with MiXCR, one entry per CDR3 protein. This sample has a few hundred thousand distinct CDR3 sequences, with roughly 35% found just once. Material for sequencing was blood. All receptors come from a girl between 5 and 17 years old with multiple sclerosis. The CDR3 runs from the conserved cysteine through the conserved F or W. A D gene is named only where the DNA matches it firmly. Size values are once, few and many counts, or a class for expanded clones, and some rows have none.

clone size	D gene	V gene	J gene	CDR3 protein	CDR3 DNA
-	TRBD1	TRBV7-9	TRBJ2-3	CASSRSDRAQDTQYF	TGTGCCAGCAGCCGAAGCGACAGGGCCCAAGATACGCAGTATTTT
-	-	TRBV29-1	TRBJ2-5	CSVERISGQETQYF	TGCAGCGTTGAAAGGATTTCGGGGCAAGAGACCCAGTACTTC
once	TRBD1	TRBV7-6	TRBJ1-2	CASSLTEGAGGYTF	TGTGCCAGCAGCTTAACGGAGGGGGCTGGTGGCTACACCTTC
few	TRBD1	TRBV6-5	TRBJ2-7	CASSYSGQEQTYEQYF	TGTGCCAGCAGTTACTCCGGACAGGAGCAGACCTACGAGCAGTACTTC
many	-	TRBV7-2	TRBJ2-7	CASLGFYEQYF	TGTGCCAGCCTGGGGTTCTACGAGCAGTACTTC
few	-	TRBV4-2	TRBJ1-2	CASSGDGDNHDTF	TGTGCCAGCAGCGGTGACGGGGACAACCATGACACCTTC
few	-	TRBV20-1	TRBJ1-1	CSAFHLESGFEAFF	TGCAGTGCTTTCCACCTAGAGTCAGGGTTTGAAGCTTTCTTT
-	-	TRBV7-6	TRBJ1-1	CASSLRARVSTEAFF	TGTGCCAGCAGCTTGAGGGCTAGGGTGAGCACTGAAGCTTTCTTT
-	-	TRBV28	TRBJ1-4	CASSLSELGAGGKLFF	TGTGCCAGCAGTTTATCGGAACTGGGAGCGGGTGGAAAACTGTTTTTT
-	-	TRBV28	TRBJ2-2	CASSGYRRPNTGELFF	TGTGCCAGCAGTGGGTACAGGAGACCGAACACCGGGGAGCTGTTTTTT
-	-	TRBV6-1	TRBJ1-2	CASLLRGGYTF	TGTGCCAGCCTCCTTAGGGGTGGCTACACCTTC
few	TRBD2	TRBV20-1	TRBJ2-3	CSAPSGASTDTQYF	TGCAGTGCTCCTAGCGGGGCGAGCACAGATACGCAGTATTTT
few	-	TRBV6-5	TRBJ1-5	CASSSFPTGGQPQHF	TGTGCCAGCAGTTCCTTCCCGACAGGAGGTCAGCCCCAGCATTTT
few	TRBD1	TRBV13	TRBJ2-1	CASSETGTVHYNEQFF	TGTGCCAGCAGCGAAACCGGGACAGTCCACTACAATGAGCAGTTCTTC
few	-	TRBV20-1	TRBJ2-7	CSARDQGYEQYF	TGCAGTGCTAGGGACCAGGGATACGAGCAGTACTTC
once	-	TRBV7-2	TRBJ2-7	CASSLVRNYEQYF	TGTGCCAGCAGCTTAGTTCGGAACTACGAGCAGTACTTC
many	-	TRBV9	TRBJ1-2	CASSVAGAFYGYTF	TGTGCCAGCAGCGTAGCAGGGGCGTTCTATGGCTACACCTTC
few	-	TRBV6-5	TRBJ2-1	CASSYAPSSYNEQFF	TGTGCCAGCAGTTACGCCCCAAGCTCCTACAATGAGCAGTTCTTC
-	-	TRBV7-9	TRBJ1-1	CASGLGSTEAFF	TGTGCCAGCGGCTTAGGAAGCACTGAAGCTTTCTTT
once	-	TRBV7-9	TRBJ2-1	CASSLSLGIFEYNEQFF	TGTGCCAGCAGCTTATCACTTGGTATCTTCGAATACAATGAGCAGTTCTTC
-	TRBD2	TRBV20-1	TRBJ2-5	CSASDSGEGETQYF	TGCAGTGCTTCGGATAGCGGGGAGGGTGAGACCCAGTACTTC
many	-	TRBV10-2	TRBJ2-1	CASTLGGFLNEQFF	TGCGCCAGCACTTTGGGGGGATTCCTTAATGAGCAGTTCTTC
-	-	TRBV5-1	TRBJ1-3	CASSLDGSSGNTIYF	TGCGCCAGCAGCTTGGACGGGAGCTCTGGAAACACCATATATTTT
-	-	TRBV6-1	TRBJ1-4	CASKRTSPNEKLFF	TGTGCCAGCAAAAGGACGAGTCCTAATGAAAAACTGTTTTTT
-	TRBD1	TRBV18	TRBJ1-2	CASSPWDREGGYTF	TGTGCCAGCTCACCTTGGGACAGGGAAGGTGGCTACACCTTC
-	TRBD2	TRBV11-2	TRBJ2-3	CASSHLAGEGPSTDTQYF	TGTGCCAGCAGCCACCTAGCGGGAGAGGGTCCTAGCACAGATACGCAGTATTTT
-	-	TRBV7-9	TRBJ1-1	CASSSIRMNTEAFF	TGTGCCAGCAGTTCAATCAGGATGAACACTGAAGCTTTCTTT
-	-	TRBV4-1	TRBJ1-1	CTSSQVLESTEAFF	TGCACCAGCAGCCAAGTCCTGGAGAGCACTGAAGCTTTCTTT
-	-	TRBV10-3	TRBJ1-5	CAISNSQDQPQHF	TGTGCCATCAGTAATTCACAAGATCAGCCCCAGCATTTT
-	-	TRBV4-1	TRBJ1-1	CASSQERPTEAFF	TGCGCCAGCAGCCAAGAAAGGCCCACTGAAGCTTTCTTT
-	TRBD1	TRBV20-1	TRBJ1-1	CSAPWWGQGVTEAFF	TGCAGTGCTCCCTGGTGGGGACAGGGGGTCACTGAAGCTTTCTTT
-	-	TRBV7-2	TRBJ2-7	CASSLEIGFYEQYF	TGTGCCAGCAGCTTAGAAATCGGTTTCTACGAGCAGTACTTC
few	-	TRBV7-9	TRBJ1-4	CASSLASPRQDKKVNEKLFF	TGTGCCAGCAGCTTAGCGTCTCCTCGGCAGGACAAAAAAGTCAATGAAAAACTGTTTTTT
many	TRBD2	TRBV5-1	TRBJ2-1	CASTGLAGVSYNEQFF	TGCGCCAGCACCGGACTAGCGGGCGTCTCCTACAATGAGCAGTTCTTC
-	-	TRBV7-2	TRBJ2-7	CTSSPWKRQDHEQYF	TGTACCAGCAGCCCATGGAAACGGCAGGACCACGAGCAGTACTTC
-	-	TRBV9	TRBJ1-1	CASSPIANTEAFF	TGTGCCAGCAGCCCGATCGCCAACACTGAAGCTTTCTTT
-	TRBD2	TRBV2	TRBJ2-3	CASSDGLAGTDTQYF	TGTGCCAGCAGTGATGGACTAGCGGGGACAGATACGCAGTATTTT
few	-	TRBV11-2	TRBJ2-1	CASSLVRGRGGGRQFF	TGTGCCAGCAGCTTAGTCCGGGGGAGAGGGGGAGGTAGGCAGTTCTTC
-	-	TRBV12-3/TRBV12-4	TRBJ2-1	CASSLQGRLEQFF	TGTGCCAGCAGTTTACAGGGGAGGTTGGAGCAGTTCTTC
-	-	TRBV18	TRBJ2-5	CASSEDGTSNNEQYF	TGTGCCAGCTCAGAGGACGGAACGAGTAACAATGAGCAGTACTTC
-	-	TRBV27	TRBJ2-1	CASRMPSSYNEQFF	TGTGCCAGCAGGATGCCCAGCTCCTACAATGAGCAGTTCTTC
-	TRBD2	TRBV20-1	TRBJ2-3	CSARDLLAGYTDTQYF	TGCAGTGCTAGGGACTTACTAGCGGGCTACACAGATACGCAGTATTTT
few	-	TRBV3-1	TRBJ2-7	CASSQQRSEQYF	TGTGCCAGCAGCCAACAACGGTCCGAGCAGTACTTC
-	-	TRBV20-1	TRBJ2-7	CSARTQAESYEQYF	TGCAGTGCTAGAACCCAGGCCGAATCCTACGAGCAGTACTTC
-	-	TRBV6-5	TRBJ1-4	CASSYSRGAYEKLFF	TGTGCCAGCAGTTACTCTAGGGGGGCTTATGAAAAACTGTTTTTT
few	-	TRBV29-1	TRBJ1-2	CSVADTYYGYTF	TGCAGCGTTGCCGACACCTACTATGGCTACACCTTC
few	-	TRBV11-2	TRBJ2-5	CASSLVLLETQYF	TGTGCCAGCAGCTTAGTGTTGTTGGAGACCCAGTACTTC
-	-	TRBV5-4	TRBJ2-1	CASSLSTGPDNEQFF	TGTGCCAGCAGCTTGTCAACAGGGCCGGACAATGAGCAGTTCTTC
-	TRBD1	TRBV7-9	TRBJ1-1	CASSVTAGTGVGNTEAFF	TGTGCCAGCAGCGTCACAGCCGGGACAGGGGTTGGGAACACTGAAGCTTTCTTT
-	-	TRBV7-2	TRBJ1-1	CASSETPGVNTEAFF	TGTGCCAGCAGCGAAACCCCCGGGGTGAACACTGAAGCTTTCTTT
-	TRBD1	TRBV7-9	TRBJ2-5	CASSPRDRVSWEQYF	TGTGCCAGCAGTCCCCGGGACAGGGTGAGTTGGGAGCAGTACTTC